This TCR beta chain was observed in a study of blood T cell repertoires in COVID-19. As for the study in general: Italy, Spain and the United States were the sources of the convalescent and acute COVID-19 samples. PBMCs, B-cell-depleted T cells, or T cells were the source of the cDNA or gDNA that made up the material.

Recovered status in Cohort 3 required two negative PCRs, clearance, or symptom resolution. Measured with immunoSEQ multiplex PCR; TCRdb has only the in-frame clones, and not every one. This sample has around 250,000 clones, with 75% to 90% found just once. V was pared by 5 bases and J by 0 bases, with 6 bases of the junction left unmatched. The CDR3 loop spans 16 amino acids. The germline gives CDR1 SGHTA, CDR2 FQGNSA. Material: PBMCs or T cells enriched from blood (not recorded which). The chain uses TRBV7-2 and TRBJ2-1, with 8 bases that match TRBD2. The source of this sequence is a woman in her 50s who had recovered from COVID-19. CDR3 DNA sequence: TGTGCCAGCAGCCAGCAGCGGGAGATCTCCTACAATGAGCAGTTCTTC. It yields the protein CASSQQREISYNEQFF.